Listed below are T cell receptor beta chains from one sample, sequenced in a study of T cell responses to AZD1222 COVID-19 vaccine. Assay used: immunoSEQ multiplex PCR; TCRdb lists only in-frame clones, some missing. The data show some 160,000 clones, just under 95% seen once. The material sequenced was peripheral blood, taken on day 0 of AZD1222 vaccination. The receptors were gathered from an adult in good health. CDR3s include the opening cysteine and the closing phenylalanine or tryptophan. The D gene is left open where the match is weak. Size values are once, few and many counts, or a class for expanded clones, and some rows have none.

d_call	j_call	v_call	clone_size	cdr3_nt	cdr3_aa
TRBD2	TRBJ2-5	TRBV4-1	.	TGCGCCAGCAGCCAAATTCCGAGCGGGGGGGCAGGACAAGAGACCCAGTACTTC	CASSQIPSGGAGQETQYF
TRBD2	TRBJ2-1	TRBV9	.	TGTGCCAGCAGCGTAGGGGACTACGAGCAGTTCTTC	CASSVGDYEQFF
.	TRBJ1-1	TRBV6-5	.	TGTGCCAGCAGTCTAGGGACGGACTTCTTCCTTGAAGCTTTCTTT	CASSLGTDFFLEAFF
TRBD1	TRBJ2-5	TRBV19	.	TGTGCCAGTAGAAACAGGGGGCGCCAGGGGGAGACCCAGTACTTC	CASRNRGRQGETQYF
TRBD2	TRBJ2-5	TRBV11-2	.	TGTGCCAGCAGCTTAGTTACGGGGGGGCCGGAGGAGACCCAGTACTTC	CASSLVTGGPEETQYF
.	TRBJ1-2	TRBV21-1	.	TGTGCCAGCACCAATGACGAGGAGTGGACAGGGGGCGTCGGCTATGGCTACACCTTC	CASTNDEEWTGGVGYGYTF
TRBD1	TRBJ2-1	TRBV27	.	TGTGCCAGCAGTTTCCTGGGACAGTACAATGAGCAGTTCTTC	CASSFLGQYNEQFF
TRBD2	TRBJ2-5	TRBV7-6	.	TGTGCCAGCAGCTTAGTCTGGCGGGGGGGCCCAGAGACCCAGTACTTC	CASSLVWRGGPETQYF
.	TRBJ1-2	TRBV4-2	.	TGTGCCAGCAGCCAAGACTGGCGGGACAACCTGGGCTACACCTTC	CASSQDWRDNLGYTF
TRBD1	TRBJ1-3	TRBV15	.	TGTGCCACCAGCCGTATAAGGACAGGGTACGGAAACACCATATATTTT	CATSRIRTGYGNTIYF
.	TRBJ2-3	TRBV5-1	.	TGCGCCAGCAGATTTCTCACGGGGTCGGATACGCAGTATTTT	CASRFLTGSDTQYF
TRBD1	TRBJ1-2	TRBV4-1	.	TGCGCCAGCAGCCAAGATCCTAACAGGGGATTATGGTATGGCTACACCTTC	CASSQDPNRGLWYGYTF
TRBD1	TRBJ2-1	TRBV16	.	TGTGCCAGCAGCCGAGCAGGGGGCACGTGGCAGTTCTTC	CASSRAGGTWQFF
.	TRBJ2-1	TRBV19	.	TGTGCCAGTAGTATGCGAACGGGATTTGTCTACAATGAGCAGTTCTTC	CASSMRTGFVYNEQFF
.	TRBJ2-2	TRBV5-5	.	TGTGCCAGCAGCTTCTTCAGGGCCTCCGGGGAGCTGTTTTTT	CASSFFRASGELFF
TRBD1	TRBJ1-5	TRBV19	.	TGTGCCAGTAACTCCAGGGGGTTATATAGCAATCAGCCCCAGCATTTT	CASNSRGLYSNQPQHF
.	TRBJ2-3	TRBV28	.	TGTGCCAGCACTCTAAACAAGGTTAGCACAGATACGCAGTATTTT	CASTLNKVSTDTQYF
TRBD1	TRBJ1-4	TRBV4-1	.	TGCGCCAGCAGCCAGCGGTACGGGACAGCCCAGGGGCTAAATGAAAAACTGTTTTTT	CASSQRYGTAQGLNEKLFF
TRBD1	TRBJ2-7	TRBV5-4	.	TGTGCCAGCAGCGGACAGGGTAACGAGCAGTACTTC	CASSGQGNEQYF
.	TRBJ1-2	TRBV5-4	.	TGTGCCAGCAGCTTGGGCGACGGCTTCTATGGCTACACCTTC	CASSLGDGFYGYTF
.	TRBJ1-1	TRBV7-9	.	TGTGCCAGCAGCTTAGCCGGGCTGGGGGGTGAAGCTTTCTTT	CASSLAGLGGEAFF
TRBD1	TRBJ2-1	TRBV5-1	.	TGCGCCAGCAGTACCGGGACAGGGGGACCCTACAATGAGCAGTTCTTC	CASSTGTGGPYNEQFF
TRBD1	TRBJ2-3	TRBV4-2	.	TGTGCCAGCAGCCAAGAACTGGGACAGGGGGGCTATACGCAGTATTTT	CASSQELGQGGYTQYF
TRBD1	TRBJ1-2	TRBV7-9	.	TGTGCCAGCAGCGGGGGACAGGGCGTTCATGGCTACACCTTC	CASSGGQGVHGYTF
.	TRBJ1-1	TRBV27	.	TGTGCCAGCAGTTTAAACTTAGTGGGGAACACTGAAGCTTTCTTT	CASSLNLVGNTEAFF
.	TRBJ1-1	TRBV3-1/TRBV3-2	once	TGTGCCAGCAGCCCCATAGCCGGAGGAGTTGAAGCTTTCTTT	CASSPIAGGVEAFF
.	TRBJ1-1	TRBV7-2	.	TGTGCCAGCAGCTCCCAGACAGGCTACACTGAAGCTTTCTTT	CASSSQTGYTEAFF